This TCR beta chain comes out of a study of OX40 agonist ivuxolimab in advanced cancers. In the study overall: Among those enrolled, mean age was 60 years (range about 23 to 79) and 75% to 85% were male. Previous treatment with anti-PD-1, anti-PD-L1 or anti-CTLA-4 therapy was allowed; about 37% had received some.

CDR1 and CDR2 from the germline V gene are MNHEY and SMNVEV (reference sequence). After removal of 4 bases from V and 7 bases from J, the junction contained 9 bases not matched to a gene. The CDR3 contains 15 residues. Generated by immunoSEQ multiplex PCR, the TCRdb table keeps only in-frame clones and is missing some. Among tens of thousands of clones listed, approximately 80% were seen once. The TCR sequence derives from an adult with an advanced solid tumor such as melanoma, head and neck, liver or kidney cancer. Sequenced here: CD4+ or CD8+ T cells sorted from blood, sampled in a trial of the OX40 agonist ivuxolimab. The rearrangement joins TRBV27 to TRBJ2-1; 8 bases match TRBD2. DNA of the CDR3: TGTGCCAGCAGTTATTCGGGGGGGCGCGGTAATGAGCAGTTCTTC. It encodes CASSYSGGRGNEQFF.